The next 26 T cell receptor beta chains were all read from a single sample in a study of regulatory T cells in long-lasting Graves disease. Time point of the sample: persistent/refractory GD, antithyroid drugs over 5 years with positive TRAb. The TCR library was made from RNA extracted from PBMCs. Arm-PCR of CDR3 regions and iRepertoire HTBI primers were used to build TCR beta libraries. TCRdb reprocessed the multiplex PCR reads with MiXCR, giving one entry per CDR3 protein. The table shows roughly 450,000 distinct CDR3 sequences, with less than 25% occurring only once. The sequenced sample was peripheral blood mononuclear cells (PBMCs), obtained when the disease was refractory, from a patient treated with antithyroid drugs. The receptors originated from a female donor with Graves disease.

This clonotype was detected ten times or more. The chain recombines TRBV5-4 with TRBJ2-5; 7 nucleotides agree with TRBD2. This CDR3 is 15 amino acids long. The junction had 4 bases not matched to a gene; V was cut back by 0 bases and J by 2 bases. CDR1 SGHNT and CDR2 YYREEE come from the germline V gene (reference sequence). The CDR3 DNA is TGTGCCAGCAGCTTGGGTCCTAGCGGACAAGAGACCCAGTACTTC. Its protein product is CASSLGPSGQETQYF.

The chain links TRBV15 to TRBJ1-5, with D possibly TRBD1 on 5 matching bases. V was shortened by 2 bases and J by 1 base, with 18 bases between the two germline ends. This CDR3 spans 18 amino acids. Germline V gene lookup returns CDR1 LNHNV and CDR2 YYDKDF (reference sequence). The CDR3 coding sequence is TGTGCCACCAGCAGACTCTCCGGGGACGGGCAGAGCAATCAGCCCCAGCATTTT. Its translation is CATSRLSGDGQSNQPQHF. Complete variable domain (other parts from reference TRBV15 and TRBJ1-5): DAMVIQNPRYQVTQFGKPVTLSCSQTLNHNVMYWYQQKSSQAPKLLFHYYDKDFNNEADTPDNFQSRRPNTSFCFLDIRSPGLGDTAMYLCATSRLSGDGQSNQPQHFGDGTRLSIL.

The chain employs TRBV6-1 and TRBJ2-7; D is ambiguous. CDR1 is MNHNS and CDR2 is SASEGT in the germline V gene. The CDR3 is 15 amino acids. V dropped 4 bases and J dropped 9 bases, with 22 bases sitting between them. The DNA for the CDR3 is TGTGCCAGCAGTGCGACCGCGAAGCCTTCGGTGCGGCAGTACTTC. Protein product: CASSATAKPSVRQYF.

The CDR3 sequence: CASSELRADEQYF. Here the CDR3 DNA reads TGTGCCAGCAGTGAATTGAGGGCAGACGAGCAGTACTTC. V gene TRBV6-1 combines with J gene TRBJ2-7; weak D call: TRBD2 (5 bases). This CDR3 is 13 amino acids long. Germline V lookup: CDR1 MNHNS, CDR2 SASEGT. The V and J ends lost 2 bases and 5 bases respectively, with 10 bases between them.

This chain joins TRBV6-8 and TRBJ2-1, with 9 bases fitting TRBD2. CDR3 length equals 14 residues. Unmatched junction bases numbered 9, after V lost 8 bases and J lost 7 bases. Germline CDR1 and CDR2: MNHGY and SAAAGT. Written as DNA, the CDR3 is TGTGCCAGCGCGGTAGCGGGAGCAAGTAATGAGCAGTTCTTC. Translating it yields CASAVAGASNEQFF.

This clonotype was observed many times. The rearrangement uses TRBV29-1 and TRBJ1-1; D not resolved. Germline assignment: CDR1 SQVTM and CDR2 ANQGSEA. The V end was cut by 4 bases, the J end by 1 base, with 10 bases between. The CDR3 totals 13 residues. The CDR3 nucleotides are TGCAGCGTTGCAGGTGACTCGAACACTGAAGCTTTCTTT. Residues: CSVAGDSNTEAFF.

This clonotype was seen at least ten times. V usage is TRBV30 and J usage is TRBJ1-6; D is perhaps TRBD1 (5 bases). V lost 3 bases, J lost 3 bases, and 9 bases lay in between. Germline loops: CDR1 GTSNPN, CDR2 SVGIG (reference sequence). The CDR3 is made up of 14 amino acids. DNA for the CDR3: TGTGCCTGGAGCCCGGGACTCTATAATTCACCCCTCCACTTT. Translated, it gives CAWSPGLYNSPLHF.

This clonotype has at least ten counts. The chain joins TRBV7-2 to TRBJ2-7; possible D gene TRBD2, 6 bases. This CDR3 has 15 residues. Germline V gene lookup returns CDR1 SGHTA and CDR2 FQGNSA. Trimming took 3 bases from V and 3 from J, leaving 15 bases between them. This CDR3 is CASSFLAERVYEQYF. CDR3 coding DNA: TGTGCCAGCAGCTTTTTAGCGGAGAGAGTCTACGAGCAGTACTTC.

This clonotype was detected a few times. The chain uses TRBV28 and TRBJ2-7, with D possibly matching TRBD1 (6 bases). The germline V gene encodes CDR1 MDHEN and CDR2 SYDVKM. Trimming cost V 7 bases and J 7 bases, with 14 bases left between them. The CDR3 totals 12 residues. In DNA form, the CDR3 reads TGTGCCAGCACCAAAACAGGGTTGGAGCAGTACTTC. Amino acid sequence: CASTKTGLEQYF.

This clonotype was counted many times. The rearrangement joins TRBV6-1 to TRBJ2-5; D might be TRBD1 or TRBD2, each matching 5 bases. V dropped 7 bases and J dropped 4 bases, with 19 bases sitting between them. There are 15 residues in the CDR3. Germline V CDR1 and CDR2: MNHNS, SASEGT. Here the CDR3 reads CASMLGRLRVETQYF. CDR3 bases: TGTGCCAGCATGCTGGGACGACTCCGGGTAGAGACCCAGTACTTC.

The gene calls are TRBV19 and TRBJ2-2, with D possibly TRBD1 on 6 matching bases. The CDR3 runs 14 residues. V lost 5 bases and J lost 6, with 13 bases in between. Germline CDR1 reads LNHDA; CDR2 reads SQIVND (reference sequence). In DNA, the CDR3 is TGTGCCAGTAGTCCTCAGGGGAAGGCCGGGGAGCTGTTTTTT. It codes for CASSPQGKAGELFF.

This clonotype has more than one count but fewer than ten. The chain is built from TRBV6-1 and TRBJ2-6, with TRBD2 matching over 12 bases. This CDR3 is built from 18 residues. Germline assignment: CDR1 MNHNS and CDR2 SASEGT. J lost 0 bases, V lost 7 bases, and 7 bases had no gene match. The CDR3 region is CASTPRTSGNSGANVLTF. CDR3 coding DNA: TGTGCCAGCACCCCTAGGACTAGCGGGAACTCTGGGGCCAACGTCCTGACTTTC.

This clonotype was seen ten or more times. The chain has TRBV15 and TRBJ2-6, with D tentatively TRBD1 (6 bases). The CDR3 runs to 16 residues. Germline V CDR1 and CDR2: LNHNV, YYDKDF (reference sequence). V lost 0 bases and J lost 4, with 10 bases in between. CDR3 DNA: TGTGCCACCAGCAGAGAAGGGGGATCCGGGGCCAACGTCCTGACTTTC. It is translated as CATSREGGSGANVLTF.

This chain links TRBV6-5 with TRBJ1-1; D unclear. V was cut by 4 bases and J by 7 bases, with 10 bases left in between. The CDR3 length is 12 residues. Germline values: CDR1 MNHEY, CDR2 SVGAGI. The CDR3 is CASSSLPNEAFF. The CDR3 DNA sequence: TGTGCCAGCAGTTCTCTGCCAAATGAAGCTTTCTTT.

About this clonotype: A read error is possible here, since a much larger clone lies one base away. The chain has TRBV3-1 and TRBJ2-5; 8 bases align to TRBD1. CDR1 LGHDT and CDR2 YNNKEL come from the germline V gene (reference sequence). The junction had 4 bases not matched to a gene; V was cut back by 4 bases and J by 3 bases. CDR3 size: 14 residues. The CDR3 loop reads CASSPDREEETQYF. CDR3 nucleotides: TGTGCCAGCAGCCCGGACAGGGAGGAAGAGACCCAGTACTTC.

In this sample, this clonotype turned up many times. The gene calls are TRBV7-9 and TRBJ1-2, with TRBD1 as a possible D gene (6 bases). The CDR3 spans 14 residues. V gave up 0 bases and J gave up 4 bases, with 9 bases separating them. CDR1 is SEHNR and CDR2 is FQNEAQ in the germline V gene (reference sequence). The CDR3: CASSLADSFYGYTF. Here the CDR3 DNA reads TGTGCCAGCAGCTTAGCGGACAGTTTCTATGGCTACACCTTC.

About this clonotype itself: Its ends do not fully match the called genes, so a read error is possible. CDR3 bases: TGCACCAGCAGCCAACAGAAGGGAGTTGGAGGACACTTT. Translated: CTSSQQKGVGGHF. This sequence joins TRBV4-3 and TRBJ1-6; no clear D gene. This CDR3 is built from 13 residues. Germline V lookup: CDR1 LGHNA, CDR2 YSLEER.

This clonotype was seen at least ten times. The chain carries TRBV27 and TRBJ1-6; 7 nucleotides match TRBD1. CDR1 and CDR2 (germline): MNHEY, SMNVEV (reference sequence). This CDR3 has 15 residues. The trim removed 5 bases at V and 7 bases at J, leaving 8 bases unmatched. The CDR3 DNA follows: TGTGCCAGCAGTGCAAGGACAGGTGGAAATTCACCCCTCCACTTT. Amino acids: CASSARTGGNSPLHF.

V usage is TRBV18 and J usage is TRBJ2-3; D is possibly TRBD2 (6 bases). V was clipped by 4 bases and J by 0 bases, with 11 bases between them. The CDR3 is 15 amino acids. Germline CDR1 reads KGHSH; CDR2 reads LQKENI. The CDR3 is CASSQWTTSTDTQYF. The DNA of the CDR3 is TGTGCCAGCTCACAGTGGACTACTAGCACAGATACGCAGTATTTT.

This chain uses TRBV7-9 with TRBJ1-4; 10 bases line up with TRBD1. V lost 10 bases, J lost 8 bases, and 16 bases stayed unmatched. The CDR3 is made up of 16 amino acids. Germline-derived CDR1 and CDR2 are SEHNR and FQNEAQ (reference sequence). CDR3 coding DNA: TGTGCCACCGCCGGGACAGGGGAAGAAAAATGGGAAAAACTGTTTTTT. As protein: CATAGTGEEKWEKLFF.

The table lists this clonotype with many counts. The DNA of the CDR3 is TGTGCCAGCAGCACAGACAGCGGCAATCAGCCCCAGCATTTT. It is translated as CASSTDSGNQPQHF. V usage is TRBV11-2 and J usage is TRBJ1-5, with D maybe TRBD1 (5 bases). Trimming left V 5 bases short and J 2 bases short, with 10 bases between. This CDR3 region has 14 residues. CDR1 and CDR2 (germline): SGHAT, FQNNGV.

The gene calls are TRBV7-9 and TRBJ1-5, with D perhaps matching TRBD1 (6 bases). Germline values: CDR1 SEHNR, CDR2 FQNEAQ (reference sequence). V was clipped by 6 bases and J by 7 bases, with 13 bases between them. The CDR3 spans 13 residues. CDR3 loop: CASRRTADQPQHF. The CDR3 DNA follows: TGTGCCAGCAGGCGGACAGCTGACCAGCCCCAGCATTTT.

Many counts were recorded for this clonotype. The chain recombines TRBV20-1 with TRBJ1-6; D call uncertain. Germline-derived CDR1 and CDR2 are DFQATT and SNEGSKA (reference sequence). The CDR3 is 15 residues long. V was shortened by 4 bases and J by 2 bases, with 12 bases between the two germline ends. DNA for the CDR3: TGCAGTGCTAAACCAACCTCTGCCTATAATTCACCCCTCCACTTT. Translated, it gives CSAKPTSAYNSPLHF.

Many counts were recorded for this clonotype. The V gene is TRBV28, the J gene TRBJ1-1; D unclear. The V end was cut by 3 bases, the J end by 7 bases, with 6 bases between. Germline V lookup: CDR1 MDHEN, CDR2 SYDVKM. The CDR3 spans 11 residues. The CDR3 sequence: CASSFFNEAFF. Here the CDR3 DNA reads TGTGCCAGCAGTTTTTTTAATGAAGCTTTCTTT.

This clonotype was observed once. The chain uses TRBV13 and TRBJ2-7, with D perhaps matching TRBD2 (5 bases). Germline CDR1 and CDR2: PRHDT and FYEKMQ (reference sequence). The V and J ends lost 0 bases and 2 bases respectively, with 11 bases between them. The CDR3 contains 15 residues. CDR3 in amino acids: CASSLGQEATYEQYF. CDR3 DNA sequence: TGTGCCAGCAGCTTAGGGCAGGAGGCGACCTACGAGCAGTACTTC.

There are many counts of this clonotype. The rearrangement joins TRBV29-1 to TRBJ2-7; TRBD2 might be the D (7 bases). V gave up 5 bases and J gave up 4 bases, with 18 bases separating them. The CDR3 has 14 residues. Germline CDR1 SQVTM, CDR2 ANQGSEA. CDR3 residues: CSVRGGDLSYEQYF. The CDR3 nucleotides are TGCAGCGTTCGCGGGGGCGACCTATCGTACGAGCAGTACTTC.